Following are 24 T cell receptor beta chains from one sample sequenced in a study of molecular identifiers for immune sequencing clone quantification. From the PCR reads, TCRdb called clonotypes with MiXCR, one entry per CDR3 protein. The data contain 550,000 to 750,000 distinct CDR3 sequences, 15% to 20% of them singletons. Specimen: naive CD8+ T cells from blood, with Jurkat cell RNA spiked in. The subset is: FACS-sorted CD8+CD4-CCR7+CD45RA+ naive T cells. Source of these receptors: a human donor in good health. Some libraries in this study had Jurkat cell RNA spiked in.

This clonotype was observed at least ten times. The chain couples TRBV12-3 or TRBV12-4 to TRBJ2-5; no clear D gene. The CDR3 is 11 residues long. V lost 6 bases and J lost 1, with 3 bases in between. This CDR3 reads CASRTQETQYF. CDR3 DNA sequence: TGTGCCAGCAGGACCCAAGAGACCCAGTACTTC.

This clonotype was picked up many times. The CDR3 DNA is TGTGCCAGCAGCTTTCGGGGACCTTGGCAGGGAGTAGGCAATGAGCAGTTCTTC. As protein: CASSFRGPWQGVGNEQFF. The V call is TRBV7-9, the J call TRBJ2-1; the D call may be TRBD1 or TRBD2 (5 bases each). Trimming stripped 3 bases from V and 6 bases from J, with 24 bases between. Germline CDR1 and CDR2: SEHNR and FQNEAQ (reference sequence). The CDR3 totals 18 residues.

About this clonotype: A read error may explain this, as a much larger clone is one base away. The chain has TRBV6-1 and TRBJ2-7; D not certain. This CDR3 region has 14 residues. Germline CDR1 reads MNHNS; CDR2 reads SASEGT. The CDR3 coding sequence is TGTGGCATTGGTGGGTATTATACACCCTACGAGCAGTACTTC. Its protein product is CGIGGYYTPYEQYF.

This clonotype was picked up many times. This chain connects TRBV27 to TRBJ1-2, with D uncertain. V lost 5 bases to trimming and J lost 1 base, with 11 bases between them. The CDR3 sequence is 14 residues long. Per germline, CDR1 MNHEY and CDR2 SMNVEV (reference sequence). The CDR3 reads CASSPPGSNYGYTF. The CDR3 nucleotides read TGTGCCAGCAGTCCCCCAGGCAGTAACTATGGCTACACCTTC.

The chain joins TRBV4-1 to TRBJ1-2; perhaps TRBD1 as D (5 bases). V was cut by 4 bases and J by 3 bases, with 12 bases left in between. The germline gives CDR1 MGHRA, CDR2 YSYEKL. This CDR3 is built from 14 residues. This CDR3 reads CASSPSRDYYGYTF. The CDR3 bases are TGCGCCAGCAGCCCGTCCCGGGACTACTATGGCTACACCTTC.

This clonotype was seen many times. This rearrangement joins TRBV7-2 to TRBJ2-7; TRBD2 agrees at 12 bases. CDR1 is SGHTA and CDR2 is FQGNSA in the germline V gene. The V segment lost 4 bases and the J segment 4 bases; nucleotides outside the gene matches: 2. The CDR3 extends over 14 amino acids. As DNA, the CDR3 is TGTGCCAGCAGCTCTAGCGGGGGGGCGTACGAGCAGTACTTC. This translates into CASSSSGGAYEQYF.

There are a few counts of this clonotype. A read error may explain this, as a much larger clone is one base away. The chain joins TRBV25-1 to TRBJ2-7, with D possibly called TRBD1 or TRBD2 (6 bases each). The CDR3 totals 12 residues. The germline CDR1 and CDR2 sequences are MGHDK and SYGVNS. V lost 5 bases and J 5 bases, leaving 10 bases between the germline ends. The CDR3 here is CASSYGGDEQYF. The CDR3, as DNA: TGTGCCAGCAGTTACGGGGGCGACGAGCAGTACTTC.

The genes are TRBV7-3 and TRBJ2-7, with 10 bases matching TRBD2. The CDR3 length is 18 residues. J lost 0 bases, V lost 5 bases, and 13 bases had no gene match. Germline V gives CDR1 SGHTA, CDR2 FQGTGA. This CDR3 reads CASSKSPLSGRSSYEQYF. DNA for the CDR3: TGTGCCAGCAGCAAAAGTCCCCTTAGCGGGAGGAGCTCCTACGAGCAGTACTTC.

This clonotype was seen repeatedly, ten times or more. This chain joins TRBV6-1 and TRBJ1-5; perhaps TRBD1 as D (5 bases). Trimming pared 6 bases from V and 1 base from J, leaving 13 bases between. The V gene's germline CDR1 is MNHNS and CDR2 SASEGT. This CDR3 is 15 amino acids long. CDR3 loop: CASRAGTASNQPQHF. CDR3 DNA: TGTGCCAGCAGAGCCGGGACGGCGAGCAATCAGCCCCAGCATTTT.

This clonotype was seen many times. The chain carries TRBV3-1 and TRBJ1-3, with D unclear. The V end was cut by 0 bases, the J end by 6 bases, with 3 bases between. CDR1 is LGHDT, CDR2 YNNKEL, per germline (reference sequence). This CDR3 is built from 12 residues. The CDR3 protein is CASSQDVNTIYF. In DNA form, the CDR3 reads TGTGCCAGCAGCCAAGATGTAAACACCATATATTTT.

Regarding this clonotype: The junction differs from germline at one of its ends, possibly a read error. The J gene is TRBJ2-5, the V gene TRBV6-2 or TRBV6-3; possible D gene TRBD2, 5 bases. Per the germline V gene, CDR1 is MNHEY and CDR2 is SVGEGT. The CDR3 contains 14 residues. The CDR3 spells CASSFPGLQETPYF. CDR3 coding DNA: TGTGCCAGCAGCTTTCCAGGACTCCAAGAGACCCCGTACTTC.

There are many counts of this clonotype. The genes are TRBV11-2 and TRBJ2-1; weak D call: TRBD1 (6 bases). The germline V gene has CDR1 SGHAT and CDR2 FQNNGV. Trimming stripped 4 bases from V and 5 bases from J, with 18 bases between. This CDR3 contains 16 residues. This CDR3 reads CASSSTGPIPNNEQFF. DNA of the CDR3: TGTGCCAGCAGCTCGACAGGCCCTATACCCAACAATGAGCAGTTCTTC.

The rearrangement joins TRBV19 to TRBJ2-1; D may be TRBD1 (6 bases). The germline CDR1 and CDR2 sequences are LNHDA and SQIVND (reference sequence). The CDR3 sequence is 13 residues long. Trimming took 1 base from V and 15 from J, leaving 16 bases between them. CDR3 coding DNA: TGTGCCAGTAGTATAGTACCAGGGGAAGGGGGGTTCTTC. Translating it yields CASSIVPGEGGFF.

This clonotype appeared many times. J is TRBJ2-5 and V is TRBV19; D is unresolved. The length of the CDR3 is 14 residues. Germline CDR1 reads LNHDA; CDR2 reads SQIVND (reference sequence). The V end lost 4 bases, the J end lost 2 bases, and 11 bases lay between the germline ends. The CDR3 spells CASSKVPMQETQYF. The CDR3 DNA reads as TGTGCCAGTAGTAAGGTGCCAATGCAAGAGACCCAGTACTTC.

This clonotype occurred many times. The rearrangement joins TRBV5-1 to TRBJ2-7, with a weak D call TRBD2 (6 bases). Germline V gene lookup returns CDR1 SGHRS and CDR2 YFSETQ. V was shortened by 6 bases and J by 0 bases, with 13 bases between the two germline ends. The CDR3 is made up of 14 amino acids. The CDR3: CASNPGLTSYEQYF. CDR3 in DNA: TGCGCCAGCAACCCGGGACTTACCTCCTACGAGCAGTACTTC.

Regarding this clonotype: This may arise from a read error, as a much more abundant clone is one base away. This chain connects TRBV14 to TRBJ2-7, with a tentative D call TRBD2 (5 bases). The CDR3 runs 13 residues. Germline V gives CDR1 SGHDN, CDR2 FVKESK. CDR3 region: CASSQEARWELYF. CDR3 DNA: TGTGCCAGCAGCCAAGAAGCGCGCTGGGAGCTGTACTTC.

This clonotype has a count of ten or more. The chain carries TRBV24-1 and TRBJ2-1, with D possibly matching TRBD1 (5 bases). This CDR3 has 12 amino acids. V was cut by 3 bases and J by 9 bases, with 8 bases left in between. Germline V lookup: CDR1 KGHDR, CDR2 SFDVKD. The CDR3 nucleotides are TGTGCCACCAGTGATGGCAGGGTTGAGCAGTTCTTC. Amino acids: CATSDGRVEQFF.

The chain uses TRBV5-6 and TRBJ2-5; TRBD1 agrees at 8 bases. Trimming cost V 0 bases and J 0 bases; bases outside gene matches: 7. The length of the CDR3 is 17 residues. Germline CDR1 and CDR2: SGHDT and YYEEEE. For the CDR3, the DNA is TGTGCCAGCAGCTTGGCCGCAGGGGGCGAATACCAAGAGACCCAGTACTTC. It translates to CASSLAAGGEYQETQYF.

This clonotype has ten or more counts. The J gene is TRBJ2-4, the V gene TRBV2, with TRBD2 as a possible D gene (5 bases). Germline values: CDR1 SNHLY, CDR2 FYNNEI. This CDR3 spans 14 amino acids. V lost 6 bases, J lost 8 bases, and 17 bases lay in between. The CDR3 coding sequence is TGTGCCAGCAGCGAGTCTAGCAGGACGGACATTCAGTACTTC. Its protein is CASSESSRTDIQYF. Filled out from reference TRBV2 and TRBJ2-4, the complete variable domain reads EPEVTQTPSHQVTQMGQEVILRCVPISNHLYFYWYRQILGQKVEFLVSFYNNEISEKSEIFDDQFSVERPDGSNFTLKIRSTKLEDSAMYFCASSESSRTDIQYFGAGTRLSVL.

This clonotype was seen just once. Being one base from a much bigger clone, this may be a read error. V usage is TRBV11-3 and J usage is TRBJ2-1; TRBD1 agrees at 7 bases. CDR1 SGHNT and CDR2 YENEEA come from the germline V gene. The CDR3 consists of 14 residues. The CDR3 sequence: CASSDRDSYSEQFF. The CDR3 DNA follows: TGTGCCAGCAGCGACCGGGACAGCTACAGTGAGCAGTTCTTC.

About this clonotype itself: At one boundary the junction diverges from the germline segment, which might be a read error. The rearrangement links TRBV6-5 to TRBJ2-7; D might be TRBD1 (6 bases). Per germline, CDR1 MNHEY and CDR2 SVGAGI. The CDR3 is 14 residues long. The CDR3 DNA sequence: TGTGCCAGCAGTTACTCGGACAGCTCCTACGAGCGGTACTTC. Protein product: CASSYSDSSYERYF.

This clonotype occurred many times. The chain uses TRBV27 and TRBJ2-5, with D perhaps TRBD1 or TRBD2 (6 bases each). In germline, CDR1 is MNHEY, CDR2 SMNVEV (reference sequence). V dropped 4 bases and J dropped 7 bases, with 28 bases sitting between them. There are 18 residues in the CDR3. CDR3 in amino acids: CASSSNPHTTGFGRTQYF. CDR3 nucleotide sequence: TGTGCCAGCAGTTCCAACCCCCACACGACAGGTTTCGGGAGGACCCAGTACTTC.

Many counts were recorded for this clonotype. The J gene is TRBJ2-3, the V gene TRBV10-3; no firm D call. Germline assignment: CDR1 ENHRY and CDR2 SYGVKD. V was trimmed by 1 base and J by 2 bases, leaving 13 bases between them. This CDR3 has 16 amino acids. CDR3 in amino acids: CAISEYEEQATDTQYF. The CDR3 nucleotides are TGTGCCATCAGTGAGTATGAGGAGCAGGCCACAGATACGCAGTATTTT.

Many counts were recorded for this clonotype. This chain connects TRBV4-1 to TRBJ1-6; D unclear. The CDR3 covers 16 residues. Germline CDR1 reads MGHRA; CDR2 reads YSYEKL. V was trimmed by 0 bases and J by 6 bases, leaving 12 bases between them. Here the CDR3 DNA reads TGCGCCAGCAGCCAAGATGGGTCCCCGACTAATTCACCCCTCCACTTT. Translation: CASSQDGSPTNSPLHF.